This record covers a single T cell receptor (beta chain). Its antigen is unknown. General observations from the study: Whole repertoires were not studied in the larger cohort, only one V-J beta rearrangement.

TCRdb fed the 5' RACE reads into MiXCR, producing one record per CDR3 protein. The profile shows tens of thousands of distinct CDR3 sequences, roughly 23% of them singletons. CDR1 GTSNPN and CDR2 SVGIG come from the germline V gene (reference sequence). The CDR3 is made up of 15 amino acids. V dropped 2 bases and J dropped 4; count of bases not matched to a gene: 8. The receptor was derived from a female donor with breast cancer. Sequenced: memory CD4+ T cells sorted from a lymph node. This sample's subset: memory CD4+ T cells, CD4+CD45RO+CD25-. The chain recombines TRBV30 with TRBJ2-7, with TRBD1 identical over 10 bases. The CDR3 DNA reads TGTGCCTGGAGTCACTCCGGGACAGGGGCTTACGAGCAGTACTTC. Amino acids: CAWSHSGTGAYEQYF. Filled out from reference TRBV30 and TRBJ2-7, the complete variable domain reads SQTIHQWPATLVQPVGSPLSLECTVEGTSNPNLYWYRQAAGRGLQLLFYSVGIGQISSEVPQNLSASRPQDRQFILSSKKLLLSDSGFYLCAWSHSGTGAYEQYFGPGTRLTVT.